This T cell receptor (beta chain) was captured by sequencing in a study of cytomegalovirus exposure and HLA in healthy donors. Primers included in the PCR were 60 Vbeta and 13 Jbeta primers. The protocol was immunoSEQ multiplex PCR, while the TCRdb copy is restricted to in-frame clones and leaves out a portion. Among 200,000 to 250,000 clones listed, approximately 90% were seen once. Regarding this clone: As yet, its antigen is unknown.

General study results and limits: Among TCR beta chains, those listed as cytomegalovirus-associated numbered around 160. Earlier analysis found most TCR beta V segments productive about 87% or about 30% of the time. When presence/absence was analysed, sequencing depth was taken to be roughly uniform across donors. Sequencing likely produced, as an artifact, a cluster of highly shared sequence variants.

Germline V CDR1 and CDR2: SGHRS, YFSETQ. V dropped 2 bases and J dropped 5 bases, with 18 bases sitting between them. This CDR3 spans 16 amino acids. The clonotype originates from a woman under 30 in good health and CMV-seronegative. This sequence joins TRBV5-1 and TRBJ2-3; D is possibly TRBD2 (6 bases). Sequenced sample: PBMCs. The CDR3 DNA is TGCGCCAGCAGCTTATTGTCTAGCGCTGTTAAAGATACGCAGTATTTT. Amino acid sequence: CASSLLSSAVKDTQYF.